This is a list of T cell receptor beta chains from one sample in a study of blood T cell repertoires in COVID-19. Method: immunoSEQ multiplex PCR; TCRdb's copy keeps in-frame clones and lacks some. The table includes 150,000 or so clones, roughly four fifths detected once. Sample: peripheral blood. The receptors here all came from a woman older than 75 with active or convalescent COVID-19. CDR3s include the opening cysteine and the closing phenylalanine or tryptophan. The D gene is left open where the match is weak. Size tells how often a clone was seen (once, few, many) or the class of an expanded clone, and some rows leave it out.

j_call d_call clone_size v_call cdr3_aa cdr3_nt
TRBJ2-7 TRBD1 . TRBV6-6 CASSWQGQGKTSEQYF TGTGCCAGCAGTTGGCAGGGACAGGGGAAAACTTCCGAGCAGTACTTC
TRBJ1-6 . few TRBV14 CASSQDVRNSPLHF TGTGCCAGCAGCCAAGATGTGAGGAATTCACCCCTCCACTTT
TRBJ2-5 TRBD1 . TRBV5-8 CASSLGHRDREETQYF TGTGCCAGCAGCTTGGGACACCGGGACAGAGAAGAGACCCAGTACTTC
TRBJ1-2 . . TRBV6-5 CASGLTATNYGYTF TGTGCCAGCGGTTTGACAGCTACTAACTATGGCTACACCTTC
TRBJ2-2 . . TRBV7-9 CASSRGPANTGELFF TGTGCCAGCAGCCGAGGGCCCGCGAACACCGGGGAGCTGTTTTTT
TRBJ1-2 TRBD1 few TRBV6-5 CASSSGGAYYGYTF TGTGCCAGCAGCTCAGGGGGCGCGTACTATGGCTACACCTTC
TRBJ1-4 . few TRBV2 CASIEGASREKLFF TGTGCCAGCATCGAAGGGGCCTCTAGGGAAAAACTGTTTTTT
TRBJ1-4 . . TRBV12-3/TRBV12-4 CASGKSINEKLFF TGTGCCAGCGGCAAATCCATCAATGAAAAACTGTTTTTT
TRBJ1-1 TRBD1 . TRBV10-3 CAISSNRGSNTEAFF TGTGCCATCAGCTCAAACAGGGGCTCGAACACTGAAGCTTTCTTT
TRBJ2-3 TRBD2 . TRBV3-1/TRBV3-2 CASSLISGGGTDTQYF TGTGCCAGCAGCCTCATTTCGGGGGGAGGCACAGATACGCAGTATTTT
TRBJ1-1 . . TRBV6-5 CASSWSRGLGTEAFF TGTGCCAGCAGTTGGAGCAGGGGCCTCGGCACTGAAGCTTTCTTT
TRBJ1-3 . . TRBV2 CASSEGGISSGNTIYF TGTGCCAGCAGTGAGGGCGGGATAAGCTCTGGAAACACCATATATTTT
TRBJ2-3 . . TRBV7-3 CASSPRSSTDTQYF TGTGCCAGCAGCCCGCGGTCTAGCACAGATACGCAGTATTTT
TRBJ2-2 . . TRBV10-3 CAIRLGANTGELFF TGTGCCATCAGACTCGGAGCGAACACCGGGGAGCTGTTTTTT